The entry that follows covers one T cell receptor beta chain sequence. It has no known antigen specificity. Within one base of it there is no much larger clone, and no base qualities were kept. This sample is part of a study of CD8 T cells in Susac syndrome (dated by TCRdb to between 2018 and 2021). Notes on the research overall: Among the Susac syndrome patients who were sequenced, clinically active disease was present in six and clinical remission was observed in about eight. At blood withdrawal, Susac syndrome patients were either therapy-naive, taking corticosteroids (in some cases with IVIg as well), or taking IVIg alone. Whether CD8+ T cell activation and differentiation in Susac syndrome was antigen driven was tested using repertoire sequencing. The research as a whole found: In the CD4+ T cell repertoire of Susac syndrome patients, clonal expansion was not detected. The number of individuals in the TCR sequencing and HLA analysis was recognized as being relatively small.

Peripheral blood CD8+ and CD4+ T cells from healthy donors, Susac syndrome patients and multiple sclerosis patients were profiled by high-throughput TCR beta sequencing. The Susac syndrome patients fulfilled recently defined diagnostic criteria for definite or probable disease. CD8+ TEMRA cells were enriched by FACS, while bulk CD8+ and CD4+ T cells were purified by magnetic negative isolation. Blood was drawn into EDTA tubes, processed within 24 hours, and PBMCs were isolated by density gradient centrifugation. PBMCs intended for TCR sequencing were cryopreserved in liquid nitrogen and were subsequently thawed in a 37 degrees C water bath. A purity of at least 90% was achieved for sorted or isolated CD4+, CD8+ and CD8+ TEMRA cells. RNA was extracted using the RNeasy kit, and roughly 0.45 to 1 microgram was reverse transcribed with random hexamers. The immunoSEQ multiplex PCR assay, which covers 54 Vbeta and 13 Jbeta segments, was used to amplify TCR beta CDR3 regions. To correct PCR amplification bias, a synthetic template baseline was used for both primer optimization and computational correction. In the source study's methods: Reads were annotated to V, D and J genes per IMGT and analyzed with immunoSEQ Analyzer, keeping only productive sequences. Clonality was computed as one minus Shannon entropy normalized by log2 of the number of productive unique sequences. For each patient and control, public and private clones were evaluated among the 100 most prevalent clones. Susac-specific clones were defined as absent from healthy and MS cohorts, roughly 1,100 published viral clones and other ImmuneACCESS disease sequences. The raw public reads went through TCRdb reprocessing: fastp at Q25, MiXCR clone calling, in-frame beta chains kept. Identical CDR3 protein sequences are pooled into one entry, listed with their most common genes and DNA. TCRdb, not the original authors, processed these V and J calls. The sample table contains roughly 190,000 distinct CDR3 sequences; only one count was recorded for around 95% of them. The leading ten clones occupy approximately 0.089% of the sample.

The receptor was derived from a human donor with Susac syndrome. Sequencing was performed on CD4+ T cells from PBMCs.

The encoded CDR3 is CASSYGGQRHYEQYF. The nucleotides are TGTGCCAGCAGTTACGGGGGACAGCGTCACTACGAGCAGTACTTC. The chain is made from TRBV6-5 and TRBJ2-7; 7 nucleotides in the junction match TRBD1. Including cysteine and phenylalanine, the CDR3 has 15 amino acids. The kept DNA is CDR3 alone, 45 bases in frame from the first base. Germline trimming: 2 bases from V, 3 bases from J; junction bases outside gene matches: 7. CDR1 and CDR2 are drawn from the germline V gene: MNHEY, SVGAGI.